Listed below are T cell receptor beta chains from one sample, sequenced in a study of blood T cell repertoires in COVID-19. Only in-frame clones appear in the TCRdb table, and some are missing; sequencing was by immunoSEQ multiplex PCR. The data show more than 350,000 clones, roughly 90% seen once. The specimen was peripheral blood. Receptors originate from a woman aged 25 to 39 with COVID-19, enrolled during active disease. Each CDR3 is given with its conserved first and last residue. The D gene is left open where the match is weak. Not every row has a clone size; where given, it reads once, few, many or a size class.

d_gene	v_gene	j_gene	len	abundance	CDR3nt	CDR3aa
-	TRBV9	TRBJ2-3	14	-	TGTGCCAGCAGCAGCTCGGGAATAGGAGATACGCAGTATTTT	CASSSSGIGDTQYF
-	TRBV19	TRBJ1-2	16	-	TGTGCCAGTAGTATCCCGGGGGGGCTAGACTACTATGGCTACACCTTC	CASSIPGGLDYYGYTF
TRBD2	TRBV9	TRBJ2-3	17	-	TGTGCCAGCAGCGTTGCCCTAGCGGGAGAGGCAAGAGATACGCAGTATTTT	CASSVALAGEARDTQYF
-	TRBV29-1	TRBJ1-4	13	-	TGCAGCGTTGATAGGGGCCTCGATGAAAAACTGTTTTTT	CSVDRGLDEKLFF
TRBD1	TRBV5-5	TRBJ2-3	14	-	TGTGCCAGCAGCTTCAGGGGGAGCACAGATACGCAGTATTTT	CASSFRGSTDTQYF
-	TRBV11-2	TRBJ2-7	15	-	TGTGCCAGCAGCCCGGGACTCCATCCCGCATACGAGCAGTACTTC	CASSPGLHPAYEQYF
TRBD2	TRBV10-3	TRBJ2-5	15	once	TGTGCCATCCAGGCTGTTAGCGGGAGGGTTGAGACCCAGTACTTC	CAIQAVSGRVETQYF
TRBD1	TRBV24-1	TRBJ1-2	12	-	TGTGCCACCAGTTTCACAGGGGACGGCTACACCTTC	CATSFTGDGYTF
-	TRBV20-1	TRBJ1-1	20	-	TGCAGTGCCAGTTTACCCAGGGTATTGGGCTCTTCCGACTTTTATGACGAAGCTTTCTTT	CSASLPRVLGSSDFYDEAFF
-	TRBV2	TRBJ2-1	14	once	TGTGCCAGCAACCACGAAGGACTGGCCCATGAGCAGTTCTTC	CASNHEGLAHEQFF
-	TRBV18	TRBJ1-4	16	-	TGTGCCAGCTCACCACCGAATCAGGGTAGACATGAAAAACTGTTTTTT	CASSPPNQGRHEKLFF
TRBD1	TRBV19	TRBJ2-3	19	-	TGTGCCAGTAGTACGCCGGACTATGTGGACAGGGAGTTGACAGATACGCAGTATTTT	CASSTPDYVDRELTDTQYF
-	TRBV11-2	TRBJ2-7	11	-	TGTGCCACCACCCAGGTCCTCGAGCAGTACTTC	CATTQVLEQYF
TRBD1	TRBV15	TRBJ2-3	15	-	TGTGCCACCAGCAGAGCTAGCAGGGGGCCGGGGACGCAGTATTTT	CATSRASRGPGTQYF
-	TRBV14	TRBJ2-7	14	-	TGTGCCAGCAGCCAAGTTACCCAGGGATCCGAGCAGTACTTC	CASSQVTQGSEQYF
TRBD1	TRBV24-1	TRBJ1-1	15	-	TGTGCCACCAGTGATCCTACGACAGGGGACACTGAAGCTTTCTTT	CATSDPTTGDTEAFF
-	TRBV10-3	TRBJ1-2	15	once	TGTGCCATCAGTGAGTCGGCGGCGGGGGGGAATGGCTACACCTTC	CAISESAAGGNGYTF
TRBD1	TRBV27	TRBJ1-1	14	-	TGTGCCAGCAGGTACAGGGGGCCGGGGACTGAAGCTTTCTTT	CASRYRGPGTEAFF
TRBD2	TRBV9	TRBJ2-1	14	-	TGTGCCAGCAGCCCGACTAGCGGGCATAATGAGCAGTTCTTC	CASSPTSGHNEQFF
TRBD2	TRBV5-4	TRBJ2-3	18	-	TGTGCCAGCAGCTGGGTGGCTAGCGGGGGGGATGGGACAGATACGCAGTATTTT	CASSWVASGGDGTDTQYF
-	TRBV6-1	TRBJ1-1	16	-	TGTGCCAGCAGTGAAGAGGCCGGGTTTTTGGGCACTGAAGCTTTCTTT	CASSEEAGFLGTEAFF
-	TRBV4-1	TRBJ1-2	18	few	TGCGCCAGCAGCCAAGATCGACAGGTAGGGGGACGTGACTATGGCTACACCTTC	CASSQDRQVGGRDYGYTF
-	TRBV5-1	TRBJ1-1	14	-	TGCGCCAGCAGCTTGGGGCAGATGAACACTGAAGCTTTCTTT	CASSLGQMNTEAFF
TRBD1	TRBV28	TRBJ1-2	16	-	TGTGCCAGCAGTTTAACCCAGGGGGTGGCGAACTATGGCTACACCTTC	CASSLTQGVANYGYTF
TRBD2	TRBV27	TRBJ2-1	15	-	TGTGCCAGCAGTTTAAGACTAGCGGGAGTATATGAGCAGTTCTTC	CASSLRLAGVYEQFF
-	TRBV6-5	TRBJ1-6	13	-	TGTGCCAGCAGTTACGGGAGGGCTTCACCCCTCCACTTT	CASSYGRASPLHF
-	TRBV9	TRBJ2-2	14	once	TGTGCCAGCAGCGTAGCACAGAACACCGGGGAGCTGTTTTTT	CASSVAQNTGELFF
TRBD2	TRBV9	TRBJ2-3	16	once	TGTGCCAGCAGCCCCCGGGTAGCGGGAGTTGCAGATACGCAGTATTTT	CASSPRVAGVADTQYF
TRBD1	TRBV5-1	TRBJ2-7	16	-	TGCGCCAGCAGCTTCCATAGGACAGGGGGCCCGTACGAGCAGTACTTC	CASSFHRTGGPYEQYF
TRBD1	TRBV29-1	TRBJ2-1	13	-	TGCAGCGTCCCCGGACAGGGGTACAATGAGCAGTTCTTC	CSVPGQGYNEQFF
-	TRBV29-1	TRBJ2-7	14	-	TGCAGCGTTGAATCAGGAGGGATAACCTACGAGCAGTACTTC	CSVESGGITYEQYF
-	TRBV7-8	TRBJ1-1	14	-	TGTGCCAGCAGCTCCCTCCGACGGGGCACTGAAGCTTTCTTT	CASSSLRRGTEAFF
TRBD2	TRBV23-1	TRBJ2-1	21	-	TGCGCCAGCAGTCAATCTTTCTTGGATCCTAGCGGGAGGCCCTCCTACAATGAGCAGTTCTTC	CASSQSFLDPSGRPSYNEQFF